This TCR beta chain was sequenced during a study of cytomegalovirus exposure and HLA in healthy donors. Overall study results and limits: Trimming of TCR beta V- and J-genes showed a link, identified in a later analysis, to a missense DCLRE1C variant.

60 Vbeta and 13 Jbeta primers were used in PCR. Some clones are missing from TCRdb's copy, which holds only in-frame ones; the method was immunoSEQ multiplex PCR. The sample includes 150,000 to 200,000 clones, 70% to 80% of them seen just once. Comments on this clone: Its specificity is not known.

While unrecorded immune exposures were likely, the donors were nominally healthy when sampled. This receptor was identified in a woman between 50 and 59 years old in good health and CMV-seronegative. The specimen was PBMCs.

This CDR3 is CASSLDTYSNQPQHF. The CDR3 DNA reads TGTGCCAGCAGCTTAGACACATATAGCAATCAGCCCCAGCATTTT. This chain joins TRBV7-8 and TRBJ1-5; the D is unclear. The V and J ends lost 1 base and 0 bases respectively, with 7 bases between them. Germline CDR1 SGHVS, CDR2 FQNEAQ. The CDR3 spans 15 residues.